The 17 T cell receptor beta chains given below trace back to one sample, sequenced in a study of shared clonotypes between healthy human individuals. Data came from immunoSEQ multiplex PCR; TCRdb stores just in-frame clones and leaves some out. Of roughly 650,000 clones in the sample, roughly 97% are singletons; the top ten hold approximately 0.057%. The sample consisted of naive CD4+ T cells sorted from blood. As to subset: CD45RA+ positively selected. The receptors come from a woman aged 25 to 45 in good health.

The chain carries TRBV7-9 and TRBJ2-2, with 7 bases that match TRBD2. This CDR3 region has 12 residues. V dropped 6 bases and J dropped 7; count of bases not matched to a gene: 2. From germline, CDR1 is SEHNR and CDR2 FQNEAQ (reference sequence). This CDR3 reads CASSGGSGELFF. The CDR3 region has the DNA TGTGCCAGCAGTGGCGGGAGCGGGGAGCTGTTTTTT.

V gene TRBV12-1 combines with J gene TRBJ1-4. TRBV12-1 is described as a pseudogene. The CDR3 sequence is 14 residues long. CDR3 amino acids: CASSPGTGREKLFF. In DNA, the CDR3 is TGTGCCAGCAGCCCCGGGACGGGTCGTGAAAAACTGTTTTTT.

V is TRBV7-9 and J is TRBJ2-7; the D is unclear. The CDR3 has 13 residues. V lost 3 bases, J lost 0 bases, and 6 bases lay in between. Germline V gene lookup returns CDR1 SEHNR and CDR2 FQNEAQ (reference sequence). Here the CDR3 reads CASSFYSSYEQYF. The CDR3 region has the DNA TGTGCCAGCAGCTTCTATAGCTCCTACGAGCAGTACTTC. The full variable domain, its missing parts supplied by reference TRBV7-9 and TRBJ2-7, is DTGVSQNPRHKITKRGQNVTFRCDPISEHNRLYWYRQTLGQGPEFLTYFQNEAQLEKSRLLSDRFSAERPKGSFSTLEIQRTEQGDSAMYLCASSFYSSYEQYFGPGTRLTVT.

The chain's CDR3 is CASSSNRVGHYEQYF. CDR3 DNA sequence: TGTGCCAGCAGTTCAAACAGGGTTGGACACTACGAGCAGTACTTC. The chain joins TRBV28 to TRBJ2-7; D possibly corresponds to TRBD1 (6 bases). Germline CDR1 and CDR2: MDHEN and SYDVKM. The ends were cut back, 4 bases at V and 3 bases at J, with 16 bases in the middle. This CDR3 is built from 15 residues.

V is TRBV6-5 and J is TRBJ1-5; 9 bases are shared with TRBD1. With V trimmed by 5 bases and J by 2 bases, 4 bases remained unmatched. Germline CDR1 reads MNHEY; CDR2 reads SVGAGI. CDR3 length: 15 amino acids. The CDR3 DNA is TGTGCCAGCAGTGCGGACAGGGGAGGCAATCAGCCCCAGCATTTT. It is translated as CASSADRGGNQPQHF.

The chain recombines TRBV20-1 with TRBJ2-7; D is ambiguous. The CDR3 runs to 11 residues. The germline gives CDR1 DFQATT, CDR2 SNEGSKA (reference sequence). Trimming pared 3 bases from V and 2 bases from J, leaving 5 bases between. This CDR3 is CSASITYEQYF. The DNA of the CDR3 is TGCAGTGCTAGTATCACCTACGAGCAGTACTTC.

The genes are TRBV28 and TRBJ1-1; 8 positions agree with TRBD1. In germline, CDR1 is MDHEN, CDR2 SYDVKM. V trimming: 4 bases; J trimming: 3 bases; junction bases outside the gene matches: 7. There are 15 residues in the CDR3. The CDR3: CASSSFQGADTEAFF. The CDR3 coding sequence is TGTGCCAGCAGTTCCTTTCAGGGGGCCGACACTGAAGCTTTCTTT.

The chain couples TRBV6-1 to TRBJ2-1; TRBD2 might be the D (6 bases). The CDR3 spans 17 residues. V dropped 4 bases and J dropped 7 bases, with 23 bases sitting between them. CDR1 MNHNS and CDR2 SASEGT come from the germline V gene. CDR3 DNA sequence: TGTGCCAGCAGTGTGGCCCTGACTAGGGCTGACAAGAATGAGCAGTTCTTC. Translation gives CASSVALTRADKNEQFF.

V is TRBV28 and J is TRBJ2-7; 8 nucleotides line up with TRBD2. The V segment lost 1 base and the J segment 5 bases; nucleotides outside the gene matches: 10. Germline V CDR1 and CDR2: MDHEN, SYDVKM. This CDR3 has 16 residues. The CDR3 DNA reads as TGTGCCAGCAGTTTATTGTCGAGCGGGAGTTTCCACGAGCAGTACTTC. Encoded protein: CASSLLSSGSFHEQYF.

The gene calls are TRBV4-1 and TRBJ2-1; TRBD2 aligns across 8 bases. CDR3 length: 15 amino acids. Losses at the gene ends were 0 bases for V and 3 bases for J; bases not matched to a gene: 1. CDR1 and CDR2 from the germline V gene are MGHRA and YSYEKL. CDR3 sequence: CASSQEAGVYNEQFF. Here the CDR3 DNA reads TGCGCCAGCAGCCAAGAAGCGGGGGTCTACAATGAGCAGTTCTTC.

The gene calls are TRBV2 and TRBJ2-5; D remains ambiguous. CDR1 SNHLY and CDR2 FYNNEI come from the germline V gene. The CDR3 loop spans 13 amino acids. Trimming stripped 4 bases from V and 2 bases from J, with 8 bases between. CDR3 bases: TGTGCCAGCAGTGCAGTCAGGCAAGAGACCCAGTACTTC. It encodes CASSAVRQETQYF.

The V call is TRBV10-3, the J call TRBJ2-7, with 8 bases identical to TRBD1. After removal of 2 bases from V and 4 bases from J, the junction contained 7 bases not matched to a gene. CDR1 and CDR2 (germline): ENHRY, SYGVKD. The length of the CDR3 is 15 residues. The CDR3 sequence: CAISEGQGLLYEQYF. CDR3 coding DNA: TGTGCCATCAGTGAGGGACAGGGCCTACTATACGAGCAGTACTTC.

The V call is TRBV11-2, the J call TRBJ2-1, with no clear D. Germline V gene data show CDR1 as SGHAT and CDR2 as FQNNGV. V lost 1 base and J 0 bases, leaving 10 bases between the germline ends. This CDR3 comprises 16 residues. CDR3 residues: CASSLVGTYSYNEQFF. The DNA for the CDR3 is TGTGCCAGCAGCTTAGTCGGAACATACTCCTACAATGAGCAGTTCTTC.

This clone showed up just a few times. The rearrangement joins TRBV5-6 to TRBJ1-2; TRBD1 aligns across 8 bases. Per the germline V gene, CDR1 is SGHDT and CDR2 is YYEEEE. This CDR3 region has 14 residues. V lost 4 bases to trimming and J lost 4 bases; unmatched junction nucleotides: 6. The CDR3 loop is CASSPDRGPYGYTF. CDR3 bases: TGTGCCAGCAGCCCAGACAGGGGTCCCTATGGCTACACCTTC.

V and J are TRBV6-5 and TRBJ1-1; D unresolved. This CDR3 region has 13 residues. V was clipped by 6 bases and J by 1 base, with 9 bases between them. Germline CDR1 is MNHEY and CDR2 is SVGAGI. The CDR3 DNA reads TGTGCCAGCAGCCGGGGTAGGAACACTGAAGCTTTCTTT. The encoded protein is CASSRGRNTEAFF.

The chain combines TRBV4-1 with TRBJ1-2; perhaps TRBD1 as D (5 bases). The CDR3 is made up of 17 amino acids. V was shortened by 2 bases and J by 1 base, with 17 bases between the two germline ends. Per the germline V gene, CDR1 is MGHRA and CDR2 is YSYEKL. For the CDR3, the DNA is TGCGCCAGCAGCCAACCAACTGCAGGGCCTAATAACTATGGCTACACCTTC. Amino acid sequence: CASSQPTAGPNNYGYTF.

The chain carries TRBV28 and TRBJ2-2; 9 bases line up with TRBD1. This CDR3 has 14 amino acids. V shed 8 bases, J shed 5 bases, and the junction held 6 bases outside the gene matches. Germline V lookup: CDR1 MDHEN, CDR2 SYDVKM. In DNA, the CDR3 is TGTGCCAGCCTGGACAGGGGCTCAACCGGGGAGCTGTTTTTT. Translated, it gives CASLDRGSTGELFF.